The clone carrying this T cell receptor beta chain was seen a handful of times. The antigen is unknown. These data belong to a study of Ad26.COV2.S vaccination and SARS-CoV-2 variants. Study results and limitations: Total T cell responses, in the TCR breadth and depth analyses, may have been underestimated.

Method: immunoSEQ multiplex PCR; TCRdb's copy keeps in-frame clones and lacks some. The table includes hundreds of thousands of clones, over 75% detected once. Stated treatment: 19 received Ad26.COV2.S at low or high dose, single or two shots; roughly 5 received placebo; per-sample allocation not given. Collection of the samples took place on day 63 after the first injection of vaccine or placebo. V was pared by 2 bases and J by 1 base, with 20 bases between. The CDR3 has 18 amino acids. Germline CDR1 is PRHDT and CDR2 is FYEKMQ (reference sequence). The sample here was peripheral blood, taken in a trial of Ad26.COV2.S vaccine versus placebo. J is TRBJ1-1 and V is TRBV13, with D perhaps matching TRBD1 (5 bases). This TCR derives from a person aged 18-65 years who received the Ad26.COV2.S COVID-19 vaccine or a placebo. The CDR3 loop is CASSLFTFGGFGNTEAFF. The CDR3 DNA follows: TGTGCCAGCAGCTTATTTACATTTGGGGGGTTCGGGAACACTGAAGCTTTCTTT.